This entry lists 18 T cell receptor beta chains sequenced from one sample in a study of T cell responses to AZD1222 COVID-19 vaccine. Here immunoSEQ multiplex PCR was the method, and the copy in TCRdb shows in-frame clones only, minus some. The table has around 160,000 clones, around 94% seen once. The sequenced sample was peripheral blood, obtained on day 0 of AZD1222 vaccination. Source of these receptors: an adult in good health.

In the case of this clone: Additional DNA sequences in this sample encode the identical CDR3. CDR3 bases: TGTGCCAGCAGTTTGTGGGGCCAGAACACTGAAGCTTTCTTT. This encodes CASSLWGQNTEAFF. This sequence joins TRBV28 and TRBJ1-1, with a weak D call TRBD1 (5 bases). The CDR3 is made up of 14 amino acids. Per germline, CDR1 MDHEN and CDR2 SYDVKM. V was clipped by 3 bases and J by 1 base, with 9 bases between them.

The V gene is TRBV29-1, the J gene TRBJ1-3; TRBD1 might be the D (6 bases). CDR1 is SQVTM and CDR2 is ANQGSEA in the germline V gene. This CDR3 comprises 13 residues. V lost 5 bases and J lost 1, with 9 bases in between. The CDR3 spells CSVNTGSGNTIYF. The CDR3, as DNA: TGCAGCGTTAACACAGGGTCTGGAAACACCATATATTTT.

CDR3 amino acids: CASSLTVGAKNIQYF. The DNA for the CDR3 is TGTGCCAGCAGCTTGACAGTTGGAGCCAAAAACATTCAGTACTTC. The gene calls are TRBV5-5 and TRBJ2-4, with unresolved D. The germline V gene encodes CDR1 SGHKS and CDR2 YYEKEE (reference sequence). This CDR3 is 15 amino acids long. V was trimmed by 1 base and J by 0 bases, leaving 8 bases between them.

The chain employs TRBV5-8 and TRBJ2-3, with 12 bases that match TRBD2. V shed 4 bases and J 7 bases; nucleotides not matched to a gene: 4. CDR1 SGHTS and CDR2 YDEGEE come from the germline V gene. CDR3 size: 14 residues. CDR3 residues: CASSQGLAGNTQYF. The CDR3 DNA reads TGTGCCAGCAGCCAAGGACTAGCGGGGAATACGCAGTATTTT.

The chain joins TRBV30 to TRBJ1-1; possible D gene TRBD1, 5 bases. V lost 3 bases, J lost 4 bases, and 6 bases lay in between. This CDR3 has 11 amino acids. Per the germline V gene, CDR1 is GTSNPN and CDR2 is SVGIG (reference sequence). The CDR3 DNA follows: TGTGCCTGGAGGGGGCTCACTGAAGCTTTCTTT. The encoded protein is CAWRGLTEAFF.

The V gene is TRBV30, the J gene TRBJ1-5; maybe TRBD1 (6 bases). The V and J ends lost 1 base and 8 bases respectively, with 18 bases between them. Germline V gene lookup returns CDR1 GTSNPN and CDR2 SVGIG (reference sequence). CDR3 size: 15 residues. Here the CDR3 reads CAWSEATGGFEPQHF. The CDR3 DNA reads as TGTGCCTGGAGTGAAGCGACAGGAGGTTTTGAGCCCCAGCATTTT.

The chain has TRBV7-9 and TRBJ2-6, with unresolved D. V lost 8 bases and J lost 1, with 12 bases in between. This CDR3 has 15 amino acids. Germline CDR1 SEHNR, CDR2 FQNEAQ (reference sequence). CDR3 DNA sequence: TGTGCCAGCCCCCGAGGCAGATCTGGGGCCAACGTCCTGACTTTC. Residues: CASPRGRSGANVLTF.

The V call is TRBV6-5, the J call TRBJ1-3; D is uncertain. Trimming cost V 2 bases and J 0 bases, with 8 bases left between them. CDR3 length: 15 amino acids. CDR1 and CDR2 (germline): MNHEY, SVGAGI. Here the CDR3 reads CASSYGYGSGNTIYF. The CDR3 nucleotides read TGTGCCAGCAGTTACGGATACGGCTCTGGAAACACCATATATTTT.

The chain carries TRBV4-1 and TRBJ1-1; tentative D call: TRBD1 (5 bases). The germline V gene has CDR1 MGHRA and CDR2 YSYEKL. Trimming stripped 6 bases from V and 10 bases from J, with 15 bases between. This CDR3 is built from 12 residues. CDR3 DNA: TGCGCCAGCAGGTTCCTGGGGGGAAGAGCTTTCTTT. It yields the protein CASRFLGGRAFF.

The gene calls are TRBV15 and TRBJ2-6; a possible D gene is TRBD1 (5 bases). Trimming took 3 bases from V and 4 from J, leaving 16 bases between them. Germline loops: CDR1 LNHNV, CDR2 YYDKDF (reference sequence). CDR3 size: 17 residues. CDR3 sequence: CATSSLAGYSGANVLTF. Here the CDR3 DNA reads TGTGCCACCAGCAGCTTGGCAGGGTACTCAGGGGCCAACGTCCTGACTTTC.

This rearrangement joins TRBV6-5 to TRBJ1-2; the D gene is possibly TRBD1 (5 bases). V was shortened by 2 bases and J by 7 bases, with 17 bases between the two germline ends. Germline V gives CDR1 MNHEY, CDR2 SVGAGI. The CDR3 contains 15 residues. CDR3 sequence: CASSYDRTPSGGYTF. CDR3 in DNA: TGTGCCAGCAGTTACGATAGGACACCCTCGGGTGGCTACACCTTC.

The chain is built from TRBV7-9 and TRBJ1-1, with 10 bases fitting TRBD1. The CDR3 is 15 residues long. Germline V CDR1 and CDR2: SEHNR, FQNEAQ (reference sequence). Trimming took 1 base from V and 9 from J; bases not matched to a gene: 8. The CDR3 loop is CASSLEGTGVGQAFF. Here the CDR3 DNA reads TGTGCCAGCAGCTTAGAGGGGACAGGGGTGGGTCAAGCTTTCTTT.

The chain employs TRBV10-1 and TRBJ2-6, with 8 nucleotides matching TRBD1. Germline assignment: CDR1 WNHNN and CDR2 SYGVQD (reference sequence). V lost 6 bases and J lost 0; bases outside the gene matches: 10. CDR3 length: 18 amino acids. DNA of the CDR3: TGCGCCAGCAGGTCCTTGACAGGGGCGATCTCTGGGGCCAACGTCCTGACTTTC. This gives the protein CASRSLTGAISGANVLTF.

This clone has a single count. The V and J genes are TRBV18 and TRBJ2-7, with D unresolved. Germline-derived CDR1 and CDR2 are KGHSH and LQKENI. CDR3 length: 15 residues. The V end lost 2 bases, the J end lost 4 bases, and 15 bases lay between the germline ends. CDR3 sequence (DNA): TGTGCCAGCTCACCATTAAGTACGGTCCAGTACGAGCAGTACTTC. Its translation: CASSPLSTVQYEQYF.

The CDR3 sequence is CASLGNTGELFF. In DNA form, the CDR3 reads TGTGCCAGTCTCGGGAACACCGGGGAGCTGTTTTTT. This chain links TRBV28 with TRBJ2-2; D call uncertain. The CDR3 extends over 12 amino acids. Germline CDR1 and CDR2: MDHEN and SYDVKM. The V end lost 9 bases, the J end lost 1 base, and 6 bases lay between the germline ends.

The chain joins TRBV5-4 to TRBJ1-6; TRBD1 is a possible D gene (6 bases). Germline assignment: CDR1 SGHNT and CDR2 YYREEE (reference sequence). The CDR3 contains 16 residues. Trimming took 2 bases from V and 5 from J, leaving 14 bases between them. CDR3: CASSFLRGSNNSPLHF. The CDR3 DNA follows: TGTGCCAGCAGCTTCCTGAGGGGGTCTAATAATTCACCCCTCCACTTT.

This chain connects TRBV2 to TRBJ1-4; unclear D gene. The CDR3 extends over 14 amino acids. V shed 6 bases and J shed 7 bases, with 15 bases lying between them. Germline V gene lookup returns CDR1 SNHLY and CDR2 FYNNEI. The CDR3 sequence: CASRRRQAGEKLFF. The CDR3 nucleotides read TGTGCCAGCAGAAGAAGACAAGCCGGTGAAAAACTGTTTTTT. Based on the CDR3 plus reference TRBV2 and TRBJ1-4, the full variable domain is EPEVTQTPSHQVTQMGQEVILRCVPISNHLYFYWYRQILGQKVEFLVSFYNNEISEKSEIFDDQFSVERPDGSNFTLKIRSTKLEDSAMYFCASRRRQAGEKLFFGSGTQLSVL.

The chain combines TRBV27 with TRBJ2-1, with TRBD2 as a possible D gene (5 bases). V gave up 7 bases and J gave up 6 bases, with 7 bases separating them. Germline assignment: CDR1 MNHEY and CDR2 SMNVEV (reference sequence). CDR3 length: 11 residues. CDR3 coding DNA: TGTGCCAGCAAGGACTTCAATGAGCAGTTCTTC. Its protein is CASKDFNEQFF.